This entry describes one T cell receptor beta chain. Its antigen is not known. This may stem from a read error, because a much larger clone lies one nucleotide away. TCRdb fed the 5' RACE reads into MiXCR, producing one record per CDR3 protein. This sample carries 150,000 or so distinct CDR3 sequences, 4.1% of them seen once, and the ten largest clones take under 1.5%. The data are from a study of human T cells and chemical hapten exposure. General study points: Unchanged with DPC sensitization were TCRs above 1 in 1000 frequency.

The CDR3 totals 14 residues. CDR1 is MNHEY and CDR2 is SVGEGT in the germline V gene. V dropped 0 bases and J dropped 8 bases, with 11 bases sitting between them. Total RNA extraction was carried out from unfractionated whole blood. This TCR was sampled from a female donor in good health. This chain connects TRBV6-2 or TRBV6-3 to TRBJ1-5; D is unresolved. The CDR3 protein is CASSYSNCAEPQHF. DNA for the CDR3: TGTGCCAGCAGTTACTCGAATTGTGCGGAGCCCCAGCATTTT.